Below, 5 T cell receptor beta chains from the same sample are listed, as sequenced in a study of blood T cells in healthy people across ages. A J-beta primer mix and a sample-barcoded 5' primer were used in a second PCR of roughly 6 to 12 cycles. Via MiXCR, TCRdb re-called the 5' RACE reads, giving one row per CDR3 protein. The table shows 550,000 to 700,000 distinct CDR3 sequences, with roughly 29% occurring only once. Sequenced material: blood. Receptor source: a woman between 65 and 79 years old in good health.

The rearrangement joins TRBV2 to TRBJ2-5; D not certain. Germline CDR1 and CDR2: SNHLY and FYNNEI. Trimming left V 2 bases short and J 0 bases short, with 7 bases between. This CDR3 region has 14 residues. In DNA, the CDR3 is TGTGCCAGCAGTGAAAGTGGGTACCAAGAGACCCAGTACTTC. It codes for CASSESGYQETQYF. Full variable domain (remainder filled in from reference TRBV2 and TRBJ2-5): EPEVTQTPSHQVTQMGQEVILRCVPISNHLYFYWYRQILGQKVEFLVSFYNNEISEKSEIFDDQFSVERPDGSNFTLKIRSTKLEDSAMYFCASSESGYQETQYFGPGTRLLVL.

This clonotype was counted between two and nine times. CDR3 bases: TGTGCCAGCAGCTTAGATTCAGGGCTGCAAGAGACCCAGTACTTC. Amino acids: CASSLDSGLQETQYF. V is TRBV7-2 and J is TRBJ2-5; D may be TRBD1 (5 bases). V dropped 1 base and J dropped 2 bases, with 11 bases sitting between them. CDR3 length: 15 residues. Germline CDR1 and CDR2: SGHTA and FQGNSA.

This clonotype was counted a few times. The J gene is TRBJ2-5, the V gene TRBV7-2; tentatively, D is TRBD2 (6 bases). V dropped 5 bases and J dropped 6 bases, with 19 bases sitting between them. This CDR3 has 15 residues. Germline CDR1 is SGHTA and CDR2 is FQGNSA. The CDR3, as DNA: TGTGCCAGCAGCGTAGGAAGTGGTAGCGGCAAGACCCAGTACTTC. Encoded protein: CASSVGSGSGKTQYF.

This chain connects TRBV6-5 to TRBJ2-1; D remains ambiguous. Trimming stripped 1 base from V and 8 bases from J, with 3 bases between. Germline assignment: CDR1 MNHEY and CDR2 SVGAGI. This CDR3 has 11 residues. CDR3: CASSYFHEQFF. The CDR3 nucleotides are TGTGCCAGCAGTTACTTCCATGAGCAGTTCTTC.

Only a few counts were recorded for this clonotype. A much larger clone is a single base away; this may be a read error. The genes are TRBV4-3 and TRBJ2-5, with D perhaps TRBD2 (6 bases). CDR3 length: 19 amino acids. Trimming shortened V by 0 bases and J by 5 bases, and 25 bases separated the two germline ends. From germline, CDR1 is LGHNA and CDR2 YSLEER. The CDR3 DNA sequence: TGCGCCAGCAGCCAAGAGTGGGGACTGTCAACCGCCCGGGAGGAGACCCAGTACTTC. Translated: CASSQEWGLSTAREETQYF.